Each of the 32 T cell receptor beta chains below was sequenced from the same sample in a study of OX40 agonist ivuxolimab in advanced cancers. Some clones are missing from TCRdb's copy, which holds only in-frame ones; the method was immunoSEQ multiplex PCR. The table includes over 35,000 clones, 75% to 90% detected once. The specimen was CD4+ or CD8+ T cells sorted from blood, collected in a trial of the OX40 agonist ivuxolimab. The origin of the receptors is an adult with an advanced solid tumor such as melanoma, head and neck, liver or kidney cancer.

This rearrangement joins TRBV10-3 to TRBJ2-1; D unclear. CDR1 and CDR2 (germline): ENHRY, SYGVKD. Between the trimmed V and J ends, which lost 2 bases and 5 bases, there was a span of 1 base. The CDR3 is 11 residues long. CDR3 bases: TGTGCCATCAGTGAGAACAATGAGCAGTTCTTC. Protein product: CAISENNEQFF.

The chain recombines TRBV18 with TRBJ2-7; maybe TRBD1 (5 bases). The V end was cut by 2 bases, the J end by 7 bases, with 12 bases between. The germline V gene encodes CDR1 KGHSH and CDR2 LQKENI. The CDR3 is 13 amino acids. The CDR3 DNA sequence: TGTGCCAGCTCACCAGTAGAGAGGACAGAGCAGTACTTC. It is translated as CASSPVERTEQYF.

This clone has a single count. The CDR3 region is CASSEALSAWEDTTYEQYF. In DNA, the CDR3 is TGTGCCAGCAGTGAAGCGCTATCCGCCTGGGAAGACACAACTTACGAGCAGTACTTC. The gene calls are TRBV6-1 and TRBJ2-7, with D hard to call. The V gene lost 0 bases and the J gene lost 4 bases, with 25 bases spanning the gap. From germline, CDR1 is MNHNS and CDR2 SASEGT. The CDR3 loop spans 19 amino acids.

This chain uses TRBV2 with TRBJ2-1, with 12 bases fitting TRBD2. V gave up 6 bases and J gave up 5 bases; unmatched junction bases: 5. The CDR3 covers 15 residues. Germline values: CDR1 SNHLY, CDR2 FYNNEI. The CDR3 is CASSPRTSGNNEQFF. The DNA for the CDR3 is TGTGCCAGCAGCCCCCGGACTAGCGGGAACAATGAGCAGTTCTTC. The complete variable domain, with remaining parts taken from reference TRBV2 and TRBJ2-1, reads EPEVTQTPSHQVTQMGQEVILRCVPISNHLYFYWYRQILGQKVEFLVSFYNNEISEKSEIFDDQFSVERPDGSNFTLKIRSTKLEDSAMYFCASSPRTSGNNEQFFGPGTRLTVL.

The J gene is TRBJ1-3, the V gene TRBV25-1; D unresolved. V was cut by 0 bases and J by 4 bases, with 16 bases left in between. The germline CDR1 and CDR2 sequences are MGHDK and SYGVNS. The CDR3 is made up of 17 amino acids. CDR3 sequence: CASSEYPRDEGGNTIYF. The CDR3 DNA follows: TGTGCCAGCAGTGAATACCCCCGAGACGAAGGGGGAAACACCATATATTTT.

This sequence joins TRBV27 and TRBJ2-2, with 7 bases that match TRBD1. Germline V gives CDR1 MNHEY, CDR2 SMNVEV (reference sequence). V shed 6 bases, J shed 4 bases, and the junction held 8 bases outside the gene matches. The CDR3 sequence is 15 residues long. The CDR3 nucleotides read TGTGCCAGCAGCCAGGCAGGGGGAGCCACCGGGGAGCTGTTTTTT. It yields the protein CASSQAGGATGELFF.

The V and J genes are TRBV4-3 and TRBJ2-7; 9 bases align to TRBD1. Germline trimming cut 2 bases from V and 6 bases from J; bases unmatched to any gene: 11. The germline V gene encodes CDR1 LGHNA and CDR2 YSLEER. This CDR3 contains 16 residues. The DNA of the CDR3 is TGCGCCAGCAGCCAAACAGGGGGCGCAATTGGTGTCGAGCAGTACTTC. Translation gives CASSQTGGAIGVEQYF.

This sequence joins TRBV4-1 and TRBJ2-2, with TRBD2 identical over 10 bases. CDR3 size: 16 residues. The V gene end was trimmed by 4 bases and the J gene end by 6 bases; junction bases not matched to a gene: 8. Germline V CDR1 and CDR2: MGHRA, YSYEKL. The CDR3 sequence is CASSPFLAGAPGELFF. CDR3 bases: TGCGCCAGCAGCCCGTTTCTAGCGGGGGCCCCCGGGGAGCTGTTTTTT.

The chain is built from TRBV7-2 and TRBJ2-1, with TRBD2 identical over 9 bases. CDR1 is SGHTA, CDR2 FQGNSA, per germline. V was clipped by 5 bases and J by 8 bases; unmatched bases: 16. The CDR3 sequence is 17 residues long. CDR3 region: CASSMDIAGASSDEQFF. In nucleotides, the CDR3 is TGTGCCAGCAGCATGGATATAGCGGGAGCTAGTAGTGATGAGCAGTTCTTC.

This clone appeared a few times. The chain couples TRBV6-6 to TRBJ2-7; D tentatively reads TRBD1 or TRBD2 (5 bases each). V was clipped by 4 bases and J by 6 bases, with 22 bases between them. CDR1 and CDR2 from the germline V gene are MNHNY and SVGAGI (reference sequence). This CDR3 is built from 16 residues. Written as DNA, the CDR3 is TGTGCCAGCAGTTTTGGGGCCTCCAGAGGGGTGGGCGAGCAGTACTTC. This translates into CASSFGASRGVGEQYF.

This chain links TRBV30 with TRBJ2-3; D assignment may be TRBD1 or TRBD2 (6 bases each). Germline lookup yields CDR1 GTSNPN and CDR2 SVGIG (reference sequence). V lost 5 bases and J lost 5, with 20 bases in between. The CDR3 contains 15 residues. For the CDR3, the DNA is TGTGCCTGGGTCATGGAGGGGGGCCGTGGAGATACGCAGTATTTT. Encoded protein: CAWVMEGGRGDTQYF.

This sequence joins TRBV11-1 and TRBJ2-3; D uncertain. Germline CDR1 and CDR2: SGHAT and FQDESV (reference sequence). This CDR3 is built from 13 residues. Trimming stripped 2 bases from V and 4 bases from J, with 7 bases between. The DNA for the CDR3 is TGTGCCAGCAGCTTAACTCGGCCAGATACGCAGTATTTT. Translated: CASSLTRPDTQYF.

The chain uses TRBV11-2 and TRBJ2-2; 10 bases match TRBD2. Germline assignment: CDR1 SGHAT and CDR2 FQNNGV. The CDR3 sequence is 14 residues long. J lost 5 bases, V lost 6 bases, and 3 bases had no gene match. The CDR3 sequence: CASRPTSGTGELFF. DNA of the CDR3: TGTGCCAGCAGACCGACTAGCGGGACCGGGGAGCTGTTTTTT. Full variable domain (remainder filled in from reference TRBV11-2 and TRBJ2-2): EAGVAQSPRYKIIEKRQSVAFWCNPISGHATLYWYQQILGQGPKLLIQFQNNGVVDDSQLPKDRFSAERLKGVDSTLKIQPAKLEDSAVYLCASRPTSGTGELFFGEGSRLTVL.

This chain connects TRBV19 to TRBJ1-2, with unresolved D. The CDR3 has 13 amino acids. Germline V gives CDR1 LNHDA, CDR2 SQIVND (reference sequence). V lost 5 bases, J lost 8 bases, and 15 bases lay in between. CDR3 sequence (DNA): TGTGCCAGTAGTCGGACGGAAGGAGGGGGCTACACCTTC. It is translated as CASSRTEGGGYTF.

Note on this clone: One end of the junction is discordant with germline, which a read error may explain. The chain carries TRBV10-2 and TRBJ2-5, with D possibly being TRBD2 (7 bases). The CDR3 runs to 14 residues. Germline values: CDR1 WSHSY, CDR2 SAAADI. The CDR3 nucleotides are TGCGCCAGCACTGAGAGGGGAGGGGGAGAGACCCAGTACTTC. Its protein is CASTERGGGETQYF.

The V call is TRBV15, the J call TRBJ2-7; tentatively, D is TRBD1 (5 bases). This CDR3 contains 15 residues. The V and J ends lost 0 bases and 9 bases respectively, with 18 bases between them. Germline lookup yields CDR1 LNHNV and CDR2 YYDKDF (reference sequence). CDR3 residues: CATSRDEALTQGQYF. The CDR3 bases are TGTGCCACCAGCAGAGATGAAGCACTGACGCAGGGGCAGTACTTC.

This clone was observed once. The chain uses TRBV5-4 and TRBJ2-3; 10 positions match TRBD2. Trimming at V came to 2 bases and at J to 0 bases, leaving 6 bases not matched to a gene. Germline lookup yields CDR1 SGHNT and CDR2 YYREEE (reference sequence). This CDR3 spans 17 amino acids. In DNA form, the CDR3 reads TGTGCCAGCAGCTTAGTCCGGACTAGCGGTAGCACAGATACGCAGTATTTT. It specifies CASSLVRTSGSTDTQYF.

About this clone itself: At one of its ends the junction is not consistent with the germline gene, which may arise from a read error. This chain uses TRBV7-7 with TRBJ2-3, with 7 bases lining up with TRBD2. Germline V gene lookup returns CDR1 SSHAT and CDR2 FNYEAQ (reference sequence). The CDR3 covers 15 residues. This CDR3 reads CASSLGLAATDTQYF. The CDR3 nucleotides read TGTGCTAGCAGCTTAGGTCTAGCGGCCACAGATACGCAGTATTTT.

The V gene is TRBV18, the J gene TRBJ2-5; D is undetermined. The CDR3 sequence is 12 residues long. Trimming left V 3 bases short and J 5 bases short, with 7 bases between. Germline assignment: CDR1 KGHSH and CDR2 LQKENI. The CDR3 reads CASSPPQETQYF. The DNA for the CDR3 is TGTGCCAGCTCACCCCCCCAGGAGACCCAGTACTTC.

J is TRBJ1-6 and V is TRBV28, with 7 nucleotides matching TRBD1. Germline CDR1 and CDR2: MDHEN and SYDVKM. The CDR3 has 14 amino acids. V dropped 6 bases and J dropped 7; count of bases not matched to a gene: 6. This chain's CDR3 is CASRRQGVNSPLHF. The CDR3, as DNA: TGTGCCAGCAGGCGGCAGGGGGTGAATTCACCCCTCCACTTT.

This chain links TRBV10-3 with TRBJ2-7; 9 nucleotides align to TRBD1. Germline lookup yields CDR1 ENHRY and CDR2 SYGVKD. This CDR3 has 13 residues. V lost 6 bases to trimming and J lost 6 bases; unmatched junction nucleotides: 6. CDR3 in amino acids: CAISQDRGSEQYF. The DNA for the CDR3 is TGTGCCATCAGCCAGGACAGGGGTAGCGAGCAGTACTTC.

The J gene is TRBJ2-7, the V gene TRBV7-2, with 8 bases fitting TRBD1. Trimming took 3 bases from V and 2 from J; bases not matched to a gene: 6. Germline lookup yields CDR1 SGHTA and CDR2 FQGNSA. The CDR3 extends over 15 amino acids. The CDR3 sequence: CASSFGQGGPYEQYF. The DNA of the CDR3 is TGTGCCAGCAGCTTCGGACAGGGAGGCCCCTACGAGCAGTACTTC.

This sequence joins TRBV5-1 and TRBJ2-7; 9 positions match TRBD1. The V and J ends lost 4 bases and 3 bases, in that order; junction bases with no gene match: 5. This CDR3 comprises 14 residues. Germline V lookup: CDR1 SGHRS, CDR2 YFSETQ. The CDR3 bases are TGCGCCAGCAGCCCGGGACAGGGATACTACGAGCAGTACTTC. Its translation is CASSPGQGYYEQYF.

CDR3 DNA: TGTGCCAGCAGCTTAGCGAGGGGACCCTCCTACGAGCAGTACTTC. Protein product: CASSLARGPSYEQYF. The chain has TRBV7-6 and TRBJ2-5; D tentatively fits TRBD1 or TRBD2 (5 bases each). The end of the DNA is better explained by TRBJ2-7, so the J call may be wrong. The V gene's germline CDR1 is SGHVS and CDR2 FNYEAQ. The CDR3 runs to 15 residues.

This chain joins TRBV2 and TRBJ1-2; the D is unclear. CDR3 length: 12 residues. Per the germline V gene, CDR1 is SNHLY and CDR2 is FYNNEI. Trimming took 6 bases from V and 7 from J, leaving 12 bases between them. In DNA, the CDR3 is TGTGCCAGCAGGCCTCTGACCGGTGGCTACACCTTC. Its protein product is CASRPLTGGYTF.

The rearrangement links TRBV11-2 to TRBJ2-6; TRBD1 aligns across 8 bases. Looked up from germline, CDR1 is SGHAT and CDR2 is FQNNGV. Trimming took 3 bases from V and 0 from J; bases not matched to a gene: 10. This CDR3 is 19 amino acids long. CDR3 nucleotides: TGTGCCAGCAGCTTTAAGACAGGGGCTAGAGACTCTGGGGCCAACGTCCTGACTTTC. This sequence encodes CASSFKTGARDSGANVLTF.

This clone was picked up one time. The chain is built from TRBV2 and TRBJ1-4; D is uncertain. The CDR3 has 12 amino acids. V was clipped by 6 bases and J by 8 bases, with 10 bases between them. Germline values: CDR1 SNHLY, CDR2 FYNNEI. CDR3 nucleotide sequence: TGTGCCAGCAGCCCAGTCCGAGAAAAACTGTTTTTT. Amino acids: CASSPVREKLFF.

This chain uses TRBV19 with TRBJ2-5; D is unclear. Trimming stripped 5 bases from V and 9 bases from J, with 19 bases between. The CDR3 sequence is 14 residues long. Germline V gives CDR1 LNHDA, CDR2 SQIVND (reference sequence). The DNA for the CDR3 is TGTGCCAGTAGTCAACCCGGCTCCTTCGAGGCCCAGTACTTC. It translates to CASSQPGSFEAQYF.

This chain connects TRBV6-5 to TRBJ1-1, with D uncertain. V lost 7 bases, J lost 1 base, and 10 bases lay in between. Germline CDR1 reads MNHEY; CDR2 reads SVGAGI. The CDR3 has 13 residues. The CDR3 protein is CASKQDGNTEAFF. CDR3 coding DNA: TGTGCCAGCAAGCAAGACGGGAACACTGAAGCTTTCTTT.

The chain links TRBV11-2 to TRBJ2-1; D unresolved. Germline CDR1 is SGHAT and CDR2 is FQNNGV. The CDR3 is 15 amino acids. V was pared by 5 bases and J by 0 bases, with 11 bases between. CDR3 amino acids: CASSMRYSSYNEQFF. CDR3 sequence (DNA): TGTGCCAGCAGCATGCGGTATAGCTCCTACAATGAGCAGTTCTTC.

V is TRBV4-3 and J is TRBJ1-1, with D perhaps matching TRBD1 (6 bases). CDR1 LGHNA and CDR2 YSLEER come from the germline V gene. Deletions cut 0 bases from V and 0 bases from J, with 11 bases between. This CDR3 is 16 amino acids long. DNA of the CDR3: TGCGCCAGCAGCCAAGATCGTCAGGGGTTGAACACTGAAGCTTTCTTT. As protein: CASSQDRQGLNTEAFF.

The chain is built from TRBV11-2 and TRBJ2-5; the match to TRBD1 covers 7 bases. V shed 2 bases, J shed 2 bases, and the junction held 5 bases outside the gene matches. Germline CDR1 and CDR2: SGHAT and FQNNGV. The CDR3 totals 15 residues. The CDR3 coding sequence is TGTGCCAGCAGCTTACAACCGGGACAGCAAGAGACCCAGTACTTC. Translation: CASSLQPGQQETQYF.